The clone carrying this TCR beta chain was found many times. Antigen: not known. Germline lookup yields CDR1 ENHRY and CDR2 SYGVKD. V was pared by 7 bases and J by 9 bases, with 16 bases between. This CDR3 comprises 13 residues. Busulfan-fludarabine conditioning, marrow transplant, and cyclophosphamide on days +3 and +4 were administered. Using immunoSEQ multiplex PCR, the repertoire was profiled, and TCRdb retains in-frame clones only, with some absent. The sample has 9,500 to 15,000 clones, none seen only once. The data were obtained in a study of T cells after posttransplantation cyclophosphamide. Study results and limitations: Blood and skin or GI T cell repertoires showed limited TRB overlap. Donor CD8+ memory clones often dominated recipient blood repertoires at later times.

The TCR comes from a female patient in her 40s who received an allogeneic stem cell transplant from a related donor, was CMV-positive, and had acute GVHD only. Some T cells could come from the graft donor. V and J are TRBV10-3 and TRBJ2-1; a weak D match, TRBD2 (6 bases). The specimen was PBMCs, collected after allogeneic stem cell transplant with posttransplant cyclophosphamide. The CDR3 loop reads CAIIRDSNSEQFF. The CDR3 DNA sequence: TGTGCCATCATAAGGGACTCCAATAGTGAGCAGTTCTTC.